This T cell receptor beta chain is from a study of CD8+ T cells in alopecia areata. On the study more broadly: C3H/HeJ donors aged about 6-13 months with spontaneous alopecia supplied skin grafted onto approximately 6-11-week-old female C3H/HeJ mice.

For this clone: Its antigen is unknown. Mouse gene names apply. The read ends 4 residues before the CDR3 terminus; that terminus is restored from the germline J gene.

CDR3 length: 12 residues. CDR1 is NNHDY and CDR2 is SYVADS in the germline V gene. Study-wide findings and caveats: Patients shared TCRs less clearly than mice did, possibly owing to HLA. Alphabeta T cells residing in normal skin are also sequenced in scalp samples. Lesional scalp, especially alopecia totalis/universalis, showed higher clonality than normal scalp.

Extraction of RNA preceded its reverse transcription into cDNA, which served as the sequencing template. Assay: immunoSEQ multiplex PCR; the TCRdb copy retains only in-frame clones and omits some. The specimen has more than 90,000 clones, none found just once. The sequence was collected from a C3H/HeJ mouse with alopecia areata. MHC haplotype here: H2-k. The chain links TRBV13-3 to TRBJ2-7; 7 positions agree with TRBD2. Sequencing input: lesional skin. The sequenced part of the CDR3 DNA is TGTGCCAGCAGTCTGGGGGAGGAT. This gives the protein CASSLGED. Given in full, the CDR3 is CASSLGEDEQYF.